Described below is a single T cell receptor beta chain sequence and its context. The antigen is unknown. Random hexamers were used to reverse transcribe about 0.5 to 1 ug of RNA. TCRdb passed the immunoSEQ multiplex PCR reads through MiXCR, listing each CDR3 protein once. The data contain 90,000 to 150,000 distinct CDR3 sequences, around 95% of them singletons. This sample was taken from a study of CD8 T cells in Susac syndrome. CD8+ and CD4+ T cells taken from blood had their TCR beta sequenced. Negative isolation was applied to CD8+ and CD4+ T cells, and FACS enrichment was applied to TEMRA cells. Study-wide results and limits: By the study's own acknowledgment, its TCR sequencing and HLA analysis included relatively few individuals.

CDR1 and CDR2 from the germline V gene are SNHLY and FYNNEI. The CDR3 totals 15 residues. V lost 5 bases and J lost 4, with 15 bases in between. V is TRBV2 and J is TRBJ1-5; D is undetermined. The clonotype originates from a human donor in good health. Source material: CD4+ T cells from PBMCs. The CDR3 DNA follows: TGTGCCAGCAGTCCCTTGCAGCGAGCTAATCAGCCCCAGCATTTT. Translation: CASSPLQRANQPQHF.